These T cell receptor beta chains were read from a single sample in a study of blood T cells in healthy people across ages. Via MiXCR, TCRdb re-called the 5' RACE reads, giving one row per CDR3 protein. The sample includes around 1,700,000 distinct CDR3 sequences, 28% seen only once; the top ten take 7.7%. Sequences were obtained from blood. The source of these receptors is a woman aged 25 to 39 in good health. CDR3s include the opening cysteine and the closing phenylalanine or tryptophan. D genes are given only for firm matches. Clone size, where shown, is once, few, many, or a class for clones that have expanded.

>-|TRBV24-1|TRBJ2-2|11|-
TGTGCCACCTCGGGAGACGGGGAGCTGTTTTTT
CATSGDGELFF
>-|TRBV25-1|TRBJ2-3|13|-
TGTGCCAGCAGTGCGTTGGTCGGGCCTACGCAGTATTTT
CASSALVGPTQYF
>-|TRBV3-1|TRBJ2-7|12|few
TGTGCCGGCAGCCAAGCAGGGTACGAGCAGTACTTC
CAGSQAGYEQYF
>TRBD2|TRBV7-9|TRBJ2-5|16|few
TGTGCCAGCCGTAGGGGACTAGCTTTGGGACAAGAGACCCAGTACTTC
CASRRGLALGQETQYF
>-|TRBV24-1|TRBJ1-5|16|few
TGTGCCACCAGTGACTCGGGGGCTTATAGCAATCAGCCCCAGCATTTT
CATSDSGAYSNQPQHF
>-|TRBV29-1|TRBJ2-3|13|few
TGCAGCGTTGAAGTGGGGAGCACAGATACGCAGTATTTT
CSVEVGSTDTQYF
>-|TRBV20-1|TRBJ2-1|11|few
TGCAGTGCACCCGATAGGGGGAAGCAGTTCTTC
CSAPDRGKQFF
>TRBD1|TRBV9|TRBJ2-1|16|-
TGTGCCAGCAGCGACCCCCGAAAGGACAGGTGGAATGAGCAGTTCTTC
CASSDPRKDRWNEQFF
>-|TRBV10-3|TRBJ2-7|14|many
TGTGCCATCAGTGAGAGCGTGGCGCCCTACGAGCAGTACTTC
CAISESVAPYEQYF
>-|TRBV5-1|TRBJ1-1|18|-
TGCGCCAGCAGCCCGTTTTTCCGGGACCCCCAGCCCTGGTCTGAAGCTTTCTTT
CASSPFFRDPQPWSEAFF
>-|TRBV12-3/TRBV12-4|TRBJ2-7|12|-
TGTGCCAGCAGTTTACTGCAGGGTATTCAGTACTTC
CASSLLQGIQYF
>TRBD2|TRBV20-1|TRBJ2-1|20|-
TGCAGTGCTAGAAAACACCGGGGGACTAGCGGGGGGCGGTCCTACAATGAGCAGTTCTTC
CSARKHRGTSGGRSYNEQFF
>TRBD1|TRBV6-5|TRBJ1-4|15|-
TGTGCCAGCAGTGCCTCGGGGACAGGGCTCGAAAAACTGTTTTTT
CASSASGTGLEKLFF
>-|TRBV3-1|TRBJ2-1|15|-
TGTGCCAGCAGCCAAGTGTCGGGCCTCTCAAATGAGCAGTTCTTC
CASSQVSGLSNEQFF
>TRBD1|TRBV6-6|TRBJ1-1|16|-
TGTGCCAGCAAGGCCTCAGCGGGACAGGCGAACACTGAAGCTTTCTTT
CASKASAGQANTEAFF
>-|TRBV6-6|TRBJ1-2|14|-
TGTGCCAGCAGCCACGGGACGGCGGAGGCTGGCCACACCTTC
CASSHGTAEAGHTF
>-|TRBV14|TRBJ2-3|15|-
TGTGCCAGCAGCCAAGAACGTCAGCTCACAGATACGCAGTATTTT
CASSQERQLTDTQYF
>-|TRBV29-1|TRBJ2-3|14|few
TGCAGCGTTGTTATAGGGGCTAGCACAGATACGCAGTATTTT
CSVVIGASTDTQYF
>TRBD2|TRBV11-2|TRBJ2-1|16|many
TGTGCCAGCAGCCGTAGCGGGAGGCCCCTCGTGGGGGAGCAGTTCTTC
CASSRSGRPLVGEQFF
>-|TRBV4-3|TRBJ2-7|13|-
TGCGCCAGCAGCCAAGGGGAGCGAGACGAGCAGTACTTC
CASSQGERDEQYF
>-|TRBV14|TRBJ2-1|17|-
TGTGCCAGCAGCCAAGGAAAGGGACTGAATATAAAGAATGAGCAGTTCTTC
CASSQGKGLNIKNEQFF
>-|TRBV12-3/TRBV12-4|TRBJ2-7|12|many
TGTGCCAGCAGTCAAATGTGGAACGAGCAGTACTTC
CASSQMWNEQYF
>TRBD1|TRBV28|TRBJ2-5|15|many
TGTGCCAGCAGTATCCCCAGACAGGGGCTGGAGACCCAGTACTTC
CASSIPRQGLETQYF
>-|TRBV20-1|TRBJ1-2|13|few
TGCAGTGCTCCCGAGAGGTCGTCCTATGGCTACACCTTC
CSAPERSSYGYTF
>-|TRBV6-1|TRBJ2-7|16|-
TGTGCCAGCAGTGAAGCCTCCAGGGCCTCCTACAATGAGCAGTACTTC
CASSEASRASYNEQYF
>TRBD2|TRBV27|TRBJ2-2|15|-
TGTGCCAGCAGGCTAGCGGGGGGTAGCACCGGGGAGCTGTTTTTT
CASRLAGGSTGELFF
>TRBD1|TRBV5-1|TRBJ2-2|14|-
TGCGCCAGCAGCAGGGACAGGGGAGGAGGGGAGCTGTTTTTT
CASSRDRGGGELFF
>-|TRBV2|TRBJ1-5|14|few
TGTGCCAGCAGTCCAGGACTAGGCAGTCAGCCCCAGCATTTT
CASSPGLGSQPQHF
>TRBD1|TRBV11-1|TRBJ2-2|17|-
TGTGCCAGCAGCTTAGTCCGGGACAGGGAGGACACCGGGGAGCTGTTTTTT
CASSLVRDREDTGELFF
>TRBD2|TRBV5-4|TRBJ2-3|17|few
TGTGCCAGCAGCTTCAGACTAGCGGGGGGGCCAATCGATACGCTGTATTTT
CASSFRLAGGPIDTLYF
>-|TRBV10-2|TRBJ2-7|14|-
TGCGCCAGCAGGGGACTTGAGACGGTCTACGAGCAGTACTTC
CASRGLETVYEQYF
>-|TRBV3-1|TRBJ2-3|12|many
TGTGCCAGCAGCCAAGTGTCAGATACGCAGTATTTT
CASSQVSDTQYF
>-|TRBV5-5|TRBJ2-1|16|many
TGTGCCAGCAGCTTGGGTTGGCGGAGCTCCTACAATGAGCAGTTCTTC
CASSLGWRSSYNEQFF
>TRBD1|TRBV29-1|TRBJ1-2|13|many
TGCAGCGCGAGGGGGACAGGGAACTATGGCTACACCTTC
CSARGTGNYGYTF
>TRBD1|TRBV29-1|TRBJ2-7|15|-
TGCAGCGTTGAAAGGTCGGACAGGGGGACCTACGAGCAGTACTTC
CSVERSDRGTYEQYF
>-|TRBV29-1|TRBJ2-4|12|few
TGCAGCGTTGCCTCGGACAAAAACATTCAGTACTTC
CSVASDKNIQYF
>-|TRBV20-1|TRBJ1-4|12|few
TGCAGTGGTTCCAGTTCTAATGAAAAACTGTTTTTT
CSGSSSNEKLFF
>-|TRBV5-1|TRBJ2-3|18|-
TGCGCCAGCAGCTTGGAACTAGCGAGGGGGAGAAGCACAGATACGCAGTATTTT
CASSLELARGRSTDTQYF
>TRBD1|TRBV6-5|TRBJ2-7|16|-
TGTGCCAGCAGTTGGAGAAGGGACAGGGAATCCCTCGAGCAGTACTTC
CASSWRRDRESLEQYF
>TRBD2|TRBV20-1|TRBJ2-7|14|once
TGCAGTGCTAGAGACGAGCGGGGGAACCACGAGCAGTACTTC
CSARDERGNHEQYF
>TRBD2|TRBV6-2/TRBV6-3|TRBJ2-1|16|many
TGTGCCAGCAGCGACGAGTTGGGGGGGGCCTACAATGAGCAGTTCTTC
CASSDELGGAYNEQFF
>-|TRBV5-5|TRBJ2-7|12|-
TGTGCCAGCAAGGACGAGGGCTACGAGCAGTACTTC
CASKDEGYEQYF
>-|TRBV10-3|TRBJ2-7|15|few
TGTGCCATCAGTGAGTCGACTCTGGGTACTGACGAGCAGTACTTC
CAISESTLGTDEQYF
>-|TRBV20-1|TRBJ2-5|16|few
TGCAGTGCTCCCTCCGCACTCCTTGGGGGCCAAGAGACCCAGTACTTC
CSAPSALLGGQETQYF
>TRBD1|TRBV5-1|TRBJ1-4|15|-
TGCGCCAGCAGCAGGGACAGATCCTCTGGTGAAAAACTGTTTTTT
CASSRDRSSGEKLFF
>TRBD1|TRBV2|TRBJ2-1|14|-
TGTGCCAGCATAATTGGGACAGGGTACAATGAGCAGTTCTTC
CASIIGTGYNEQFF
>TRBD1|TRBV24-1|TRBJ2-2|15|-
TGTGCCACCTCAACCCAGGGGGACAACACCGGGGAGCTGTTTTTT
CATSTQGDNTGELFF
>TRBD2|TRBV20-1|TRBJ2-6|17|few
TGCAGTGCTAGAGATCGGCTAGCGGGCCCTGGGGCCAACGTCCTGACTTTC
CSARDRLAGPGANVLTF